One T cell receptor beta chain is described in this entry. These data come from a study of blood T cell repertoires in COVID-19. The wider study: Acute and convalescent COVID-19 specimens originated in the United States, Italy and Spain.

Profiled with immunoSEQ multiplex PCR; TCRdb holds only in-frame clones, not every one. This table holds nearly 110,000 clones, around 80% found once. Trimming stripped 8 bases from V and 2 bases from J, with 16 bases between. Germline CDR1 is SGHTA and CDR2 is FQGNSA. The CDR3 runs 15 residues. V usage is TRBV7-2 and J usage is TRBJ2-1; D is uncertain. The origin of this receptor is an elderly man with COVID-19, enrolled during active disease. The sample was peripheral blood. In nucleotides, the CDR3 is TGTGCCAGCTTGCTGATAGTGGGCGCCTACAATGAGCAGTTCTTC. This sequence encodes CASLLIVGAYNEQFF. Full variable domain (remainder filled in from reference TRBV7-2 and TRBJ2-1): GAGVSQSPSNKVTEKGKDVELRCDPISGHTALYWYRQSLGQGLEFLIYFQGNSAPDKSGLPSDRFSAERTGGSVSTLTIQRTQQEDSAVYLCASLLIVGAYNEQFFGPGTRLTVL.